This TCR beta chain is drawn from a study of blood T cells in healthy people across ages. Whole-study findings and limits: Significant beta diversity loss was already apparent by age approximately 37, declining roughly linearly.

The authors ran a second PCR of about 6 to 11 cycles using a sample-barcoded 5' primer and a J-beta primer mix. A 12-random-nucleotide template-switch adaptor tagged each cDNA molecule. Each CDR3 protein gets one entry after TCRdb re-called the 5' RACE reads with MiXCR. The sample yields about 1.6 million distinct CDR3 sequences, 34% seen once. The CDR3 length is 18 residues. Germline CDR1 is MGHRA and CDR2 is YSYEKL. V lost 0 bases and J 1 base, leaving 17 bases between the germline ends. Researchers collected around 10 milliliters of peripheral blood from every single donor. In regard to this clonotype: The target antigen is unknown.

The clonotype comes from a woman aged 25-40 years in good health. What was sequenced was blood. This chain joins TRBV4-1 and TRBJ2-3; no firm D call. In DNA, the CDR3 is TGCGCCAGCAGCCAAGATCCCCACTACCTCTCGGGCACAGATACGCAGTATTTT. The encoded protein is CASSQDPHYLSGTDTQYF.